This T cell receptor beta chain originates from a study of cytomegalovirus exposure and HLA in healthy donors. This clone has just a few counts. Healthy people donating bone marrow made up the donors. The CDR3 runs to 10 residues. Germline-derived CDR1 and CDR2 are DFQATT and SNEGSKA (reference sequence). The V end was cut by 4 bases, the J end by 5 bases, with 3 bases between. A multiplex PCR was run with 60 Vbeta primers and 13 Jbeta primers. Sequencing was performed with immunoSEQ multiplex PCR; in TCRdb, only in-frame clones are kept and a portion is missing. The sample shows under 200,000 clones, 75% to 80% of them seen only once.

The source material was PBMCs. This sequence originates from a man aged 45-60 years in good health and CMV-seropositive. V and J are TRBV20-1 and TRBJ2-1; D remains unclear. The CDR3 DNA follows: TGCAGTGCTACAGACAATGAGCAGTTCTTC. It is translated as CSATDNEQFF.